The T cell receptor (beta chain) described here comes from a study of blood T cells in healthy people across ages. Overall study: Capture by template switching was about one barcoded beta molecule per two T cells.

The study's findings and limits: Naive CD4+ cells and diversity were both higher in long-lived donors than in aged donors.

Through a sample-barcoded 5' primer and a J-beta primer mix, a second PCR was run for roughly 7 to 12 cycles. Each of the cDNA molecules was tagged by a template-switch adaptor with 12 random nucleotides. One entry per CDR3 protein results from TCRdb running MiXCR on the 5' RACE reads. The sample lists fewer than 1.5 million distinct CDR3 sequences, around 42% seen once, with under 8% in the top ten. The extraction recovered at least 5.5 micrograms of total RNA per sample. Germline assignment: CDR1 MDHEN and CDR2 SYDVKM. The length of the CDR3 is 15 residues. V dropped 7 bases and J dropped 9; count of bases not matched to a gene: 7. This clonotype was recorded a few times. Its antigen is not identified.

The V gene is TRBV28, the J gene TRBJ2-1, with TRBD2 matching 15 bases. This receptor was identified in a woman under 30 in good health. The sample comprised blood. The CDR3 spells CASNAPGLAGGEQFF. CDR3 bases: TGTGCCAGCAACGCACCGGGACTAGCGGGGGGTGAGCAGTTCTTC.